Each of the 14 T cell receptor beta chains below was sequenced from the same sample in a study of T-cell memory formation after mild COVID-19. TCRdb analysed the 5' RACE reads with MiXCR anew, one entry per CDR3 protein. The data contain 300,000 to 350,000 distinct CDR3 sequences, about an eighth of them seen just once; the ten biggest clones take up about 20%. The sequenced material came from PBMCs or a T cell subset sorted from them (not recorded which). The receptor source for this set is a man aged 18 to 35 who had mild COVID-19 (a few samples of this study predate the infection). Cell type and time point are not known.

This clonotype occurred a few times. The chain recombines TRBV4-3 with TRBJ2-7; 8 nucleotides agree with TRBD2. Germline V gene sequence: CDR1 LGHNA, CDR2 YSLEER. V shed 1 base and J 6 bases; nucleotides not matched to a gene: 11. This CDR3 contains 16 residues. Written as DNA, the CDR3 is TGCGCCAGCAGCCAAGTGGAAACGGGGGGGGTTTGCGAGCAGTACGTC. Its translation: CASSQVETGGVCEQYV.

The chain carries TRBV28 and TRBJ2-3; D might be TRBD1 (5 bases). V gave up 10 bases and J gave up 5 bases, with 10 bases separating them. The CDR3 loop spans 11 amino acids. Germline-derived CDR1 and CDR2 are MDHEN and SYDVKM. The CDR3 is CAIPQGDTQYF. CDR3 in DNA: TGTGCCATCCCCCAGGGAGATACGCAGTATTTT. Full variable domain (missing parts from reference TRBV28 and TRBJ2-3): DVKVTQSSRYLVKRTGEKVFLECVQDMDHENMFWYRQDPGLGLRLIYFSYDVKMKEKGDIPEGYSVSREKKERFSLILESASTNQTSMYLCAIPQGDTQYFGPGTRLTVL.

The rearrangement uses TRBV5-6 and TRBJ2-1; TRBD2 matches 9 bases. The CDR3 loop spans 14 amino acids. Germline values: CDR1 SGHDT, CDR2 YYEEEE. V was pared by 4 bases and J by 15 bases, with 14 bases of the junction left unmatched. The CDR3 is CASSPEVGAGGLFF. The CDR3 DNA reads as TGTGCCAGCAGCCCCGAGGTGGGAGCGGGGGGACTGTTCTTC.

This clonotype has ten or more counts. The V and J genes are TRBV5-1 and TRBJ2-2, with D perhaps matching TRBD2 (5 bases). This CDR3 is 15 amino acids long. Trimming took 0 bases from V and 6 from J, leaving 12 bases between them. CDR1 and CDR2 from the germline V gene are SGHRS and YFSETQ. CDR3 residues: CASSLVPKGAGELFF. The CDR3 DNA follows: TGCGCCAGCAGCTTGGTTCCCAAGGGAGCCGGGGAGCTGTTTTTT. The whole variable domain, remainder taken from reference TRBV5-1 and TRBJ2-2, is KAGVTQTPRYLIKTRGQQVTLSCSPISGHRSVSWYQQTPGQGLQFLFEYFSETQRNKGNFPGRFSGRQFSNSRSEMNVSTLELGDSALYLCASSLVPKGAGELFFGEGSRLTVL.

This rearrangement joins TRBV27 to TRBJ1-2; D gene unclear. In germline, CDR1 is MNHEY, CDR2 SMNVEV (reference sequence). Trimming stripped 4 bases from V and 4 bases from J, with 13 bases between. This CDR3 has 14 residues. This chain's CDR3 is CASSSPGRLYGYTF. CDR3 nucleotides: TGTGCCAGCAGTTCCCCGGGGAGGCTCTATGGCTACACCTTC.

This rearrangement joins TRBV20-1 to TRBJ1-5; TRBD1 is a possible D gene (6 bases). Germline CDR1 and CDR2: DFQATT and SNEGSKA (reference sequence). The V end was cut by 6 bases, the J end by 2 bases, with 17 bases between. The length of the CDR3 is 15 residues. The CDR3 sequence: CSARGGARGNQPQHF. CDR3 bases: TGCAGTGCCCGTGGGGGGGCGCGGGGCAATCAGCCCCAGCATTTT.

This clonotype showed up just a few times. The rearrangement links TRBV7-2 to TRBJ1-4; 8 bases agree with TRBD1. Germline V gene lookup returns CDR1 SGHTA and CDR2 FQGNSA. The CDR3 is 15 residues long. The ends lost 2 bases at V and 8 bases at J; junction bases unmatched: 7. The CDR3 DNA is TGTGCCAGCAGCTTAAGACAGGGGCGTGGGGAAAAACTGTTTTTT. It yields the protein CASSLRQGRGEKLFF.

This clonotype occurred once. The rearrangement uses TRBV20-1 and TRBJ1-1, with D uncertain. The CDR3 totals 10 residues. Trimming removed 7 bases at V and 12 bases at J, with 15 bases between. In germline, CDR1 is DFQATT, CDR2 SNEGSKA (reference sequence). CDR3 in amino acids: CSVGPTKTFF. Written as DNA, the CDR3 is TGCAGTGTTGGCCCCACGAAAACTTTCTTT.

The chain has TRBV7-2 and TRBJ1-1; TRBD1 is a possible D gene (6 bases). The CDR3 is 13 amino acids. The germline gives CDR1 SGHTA, CDR2 FQGNSA. The germline V and J ends were trimmed by 6 bases and 4 bases, with 12 bases remaining between them. The CDR3: CASRRQEGTEAFF. The CDR3 region has the DNA TGTGCCAGCAGGAGACAGGAAGGCACTGAAGCTTTCTTT.

The sample holds a few counts of this clonotype. The chain employs TRBV6-1 and TRBJ2-7; no clear D. Trimming pared 0 bases from V and 12 bases from J, leaving 15 bases between. The CDR3 spans 13 residues. Germline values: CDR1 MNHNS, CDR2 SASEGT. CDR3 DNA sequence: TGTGCCAGCAGTGAAGCTGGGTGGCAGTCGGCGTACTTC. As protein: CASSEAGWQSAYF.

This clonotype was seen at least ten times. The gene calls are TRBV7-9 and TRBJ1-2; possibly TRBD1 for D (5 bases). Germline V lookup: CDR1 SEHNR, CDR2 FQNEAQ (reference sequence). This CDR3 has 11 residues. V was pared by 3 bases and J by 6 bases, with 5 bases between. The CDR3: CASSLGDGYTF. The CDR3 bases are TGTGCCAGCAGCTTGGGGGATGGCTACACCTTC. The full variable domain, in which reference TRBV7-9 and TRBJ1-2 provide the parts outside the CDR3, is DTGVSQNPRHKITKRGQNVTFRCDPISEHNRLYWYRQTLGQGPEFLTYFQNEAQLEKSRLLSDRFSAERPKGSFSTLEIQRTEQGDSAMYLCASSLGDGYTFGSGTRLTVV.

This clonotype came up many times. The chain employs TRBV4-3 and TRBJ2-3, with 12 bases identical to TRBD2. The germline CDR1 and CDR2 sequences are LGHNA and YSLEER. This CDR3 spans 16 amino acids. V was clipped by 0 bases and J by 4 bases; unmatched bases: 2. The CDR3 bases are TGCGCCAGCAGCCAAGAGTCTAGCGGGGGGGCAGATACGCAGTATTTT. It yields the protein CASSQESSGGADTQYF.

CDR3 nucleotides: TGTGCCAGCAGTTACTCCCCCATCAATGAGCAGTTCTTC. It yields the protein CASSYSPINEQFF. The chain carries TRBV6-6 and TRBJ2-1; D not certain. V shed 0 bases and J shed 6 bases, with 6 bases lying between them. Germline V gives CDR1 MNHNY, CDR2 SVGAGI (reference sequence). The CDR3 totals 13 residues.

The chain is built from TRBV12-3 or TRBV12-4 and TRBJ2-7, with D perhaps given as TRBD1 or TRBD2 (5 bases each). CDR3 length: 14 residues. V was pared by 2 bases and J by 2 bases, with 10 bases between. Here the CDR3 reads CASSLWDGTYEQYF. CDR3 DNA sequence: TGTGCCAGCAGTTTATGGGACGGTACCTACGAGCAGTACTTC.